A selection of T cell receptor beta chains follows, all from one sample in a study of blood T cell repertoires in COVID-19. Measured with immunoSEQ multiplex PCR; TCRdb has only the in-frame clones, and not every one. The table has 200,000 to 250,000 clones, 75% to 85% seen once. Specimen: peripheral blood. All receptors derive from a woman younger than 45 with COVID-19, enrolled during active disease. Both conserved end residues are trimmed from each CDR3. Each record gives: clone size, V gene, J gene, CDR3 length, CDR3 protein. Clone size, where shown, is once, few, many, or a class for clones that have expanded.

>once|TRBV10-3|TRBJ2-5|14
AISESKVASGQTQY
>NA|TRBV19|TRBJ1-2|11
ASRIQGNYGYT
>NA|TRBV18|TRBJ1-4|13
ASSPYQATNEKLF
>once|TRBV5-4|TRBJ2-5|14
ASSLGLAGGKETQY
>once|TRBV19|TRBJ1-2|11
ASSMSATRGYT
>NA|TRBV11-1|TRBJ1-1|11
ASSIRQGAEAF
>once|TRBV5-1|TRBJ2-2|13
ASSYSGLDTGELF
>NA|TRBV4-3|TRBJ2-3|10
ASSQVEGAQY
>NA|TRBV25-1|TRBJ1-1|11
ASKRQENTEAF
>NA|TRBV5-4|TRBJ2-5|12
ASSPVAGGETQY
>NA|TRBV18|TRBJ1-6|12
ASSGTGDNSPLH
>NA|TRBV30|TRBJ1-6|14
AWRIRDSSNNSPLH
>once|TRBV10-3|TRBJ2-2|13
AISDWGLGTGELF
>NA|TRBV7-9|TRBJ2-7|13
ASSLWTGFSYEQY
>NA|TRBV5-8|TRBJ1-1|15
ASSLANRGPLETEAF
>NA|TRBV15|TRBJ1-2|13
ATSGLNRGNYGYT
>NA|TRBV6-5|TRBJ2-7|12
ASSRLAGKYEQY
>NA|TRBV3-1/TRBV3-2|TRBJ2-4|12
ASSRGPRGNIQY
>once|TRBV30|TRBJ2-2|12
AWSGRRDTGELF
>NA|TRBV28|TRBJ1-5|13
ASSRDRIGGQPQH
>NA|TRBV11-2|TRBJ1-4|14
ASSLTGVRPNEKLF
>NA|TRBV30|TRBJ1-4|11
AWNRGNNEKLF
>NA|TRBV27|TRBJ1-4|15
ASSPTGTGVINEKLF
>NA|TRBV9|TRBJ2-7|10
ASSSPGYEQY
>NA|TRBV24-1|TRBJ1-1|11
ATRDRVNTEAF
>NA|TRBV5-5|TRBJ2-5|12
ASSLLPGQETQY